This T cell receptor (beta chain) was observed in a study of patients and donors after allogeneic stem cell transplantation. TCRdb fed the RT-PCR reads into MiXCR, producing one record per CDR3 protein. The sample comprises about 74,000 distinct CDR3 sequences, around 27% of which are singletons, and about a quarter rests with the top ten. The germline V gene has CDR1 SGHKS and CDR2 YYEKEE (reference sequence). The CDR3 has 13 residues. Between the trimmed V and J ends, which lost 1 base and 4 bases, there was a span of 8 bases. The sample taken for sequencing was blood, either unsorted or a sorted T cell fraction (not recorded which). The TCR comes from a human donor who was either an allogeneic HSCT recipient or a stem cell or donor lymphocyte infusion donor (not recorded which). It is not recorded whose cells these are; they may come from a transplant donor. This rearrangement joins TRBV5-5 to TRBJ1-1; no definite D call. The CDR3 region has the DNA TGTGCCAGCAGCTTGTTCGGAGGCACTGAAGCTTTCTTT. Residues: CASSLFGGTEAFF.